This T cell receptor beta chain was sequenced in a study of post-analysis software for immune sequencing data. The ends were cut back, 3 bases at V and 5 bases at J, with 7 bases in the middle. The length of the CDR3 is 12 residues. CDR1 and CDR2 from the germline V gene are SGHAT and FQNNGV. This clonotype has at least ten counts. The target antigen is unknown. Prepared TCR beta cDNA libraries contained unique molecular identifiers. TCRdb ran MiXCR on the PCR reads and lists one entry per CDR3 protein. This table holds about 400,000 distinct CDR3 sequences, roughly 36% found once. General study findings and limits: The normalized Chao1 diversity of multiple sclerosis patients was significantly lower than that of controls. About 5 TRBV segments, including TRBV5-6, TRBV5-1 and TRBV20-1, were more frequent in patients than controls. F measure clustering grouped samples strongly by preparation batch.

This chain links TRBV11-2 with TRBJ2-5; no clear D. The sequencing sample was made of blood. This TCR derives from a girl under 18 with multiple sclerosis. The CDR3: CASSLVAETQYF. CDR3 nucleotide sequence: TGTGCCAGCAGCTTGGTCGCGGAGACCCAGTACTTC. Together with reference TRBV11-2 and TRBJ2-5, the CDR3 gives the full variable domain: EAGVAQSPRYKIIEKRQSVAFWCNPISGHATLYWYQQILGQGPKLLIQFQNNGVVDDSQLPKDRFSAERLKGVDSTLKIQPAKLEDSAVYLCASSLVAETQYFGPGTRLLVL.